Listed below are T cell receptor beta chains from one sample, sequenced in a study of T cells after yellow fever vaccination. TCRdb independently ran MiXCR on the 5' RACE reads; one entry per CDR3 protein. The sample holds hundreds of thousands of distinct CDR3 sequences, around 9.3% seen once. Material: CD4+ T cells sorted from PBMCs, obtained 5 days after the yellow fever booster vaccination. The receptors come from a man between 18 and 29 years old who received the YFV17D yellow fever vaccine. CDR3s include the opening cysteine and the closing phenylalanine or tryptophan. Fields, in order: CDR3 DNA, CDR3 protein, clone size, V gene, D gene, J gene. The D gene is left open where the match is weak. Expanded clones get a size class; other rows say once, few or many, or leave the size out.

cdr3_nt: TGTGCCAGCAGCCAAGAAGCGGCCGGCCAAGAGACCCAGTACTTC
cdr3_aa: CASSQEAAGQETQYF
clone_size: many
v_call: TRBV3-1
d_call: .
j_call: TRBJ2-5

cdr3_nt: TGTGCCAGCAGTTTAAGGGGCCAGGGAGGGAATCAGCCCCAGCATTTT
cdr3_aa: CASSLRGQGGNQPQHF
clone_size: .
v_call: TRBV28
d_call: .
j_call: TRBJ1-5

cdr3_nt: TGCGCCAGCAGCCAAGAAGAAACAGATAATTCACCCCTCCACTTT
cdr3_aa: CASSQEETDNSPLHF
clone_size: many
v_call: TRBV4-3
d_call: .
j_call: TRBJ1-6

cdr3_nt: TGTGCCGTATGGGACAGGGGTGGCGGGGAGCTGTTTTTT
cdr3_aa: CAVWDRGGGELFF
clone_size: few
v_call: TRBV6-5
d_call: TRBD1
j_call: TRBJ2-2

cdr3_nt: TGTGCCAGCAGTTACTCAGTGGATACGCAGTATTTT
cdr3_aa: CASSYSVDTQYF
clone_size: .
v_call: TRBV6-6
d_call: .
j_call: TRBJ2-3

cdr3_nt: TGTGCCAGCATCCTGGGGGACCGGGGTGGGTATGGCTACACCTTC
cdr3_aa: CASILGDRGGYGYTF
clone_size: .
v_call: TRBV28
d_call: .
j_call: TRBJ1-2

cdr3_nt: TGTGCCACCAGTGACCCTCACACCTCGAACACTGAAGCTTTCTTT
cdr3_aa: CATSDPHTSNTEAFF
clone_size: .
v_call: TRBV24-1
d_call: .
j_call: TRBJ1-1

cdr3_nt: TGTGCCACCAGCAGAGATCGGACCAGCATGAGCTATGGCTACACCTTC
cdr3_aa: CATSRDRTSMSYGYTF
clone_size: few
v_call: TRBV15
d_call: .
j_call: TRBJ1-2

cdr3_nt: TGTGCCAGCAGTCGCCCCAGGGGGCCTTGGAGAAACATTCAGTACTTC
cdr3_aa: CASSRPRGPWRNIQYF
clone_size: few
v_call: TRBV7-2
d_call: TRBD1
j_call: TRBJ2-4

cdr3_nt: TGTGCCAGCAGTCAGGAGGGGCACGAGCAGTACTTC
cdr3_aa: CASSQEGHEQYF
clone_size: few
v_call: TRBV7-2
d_call: .
j_call: TRBJ2-7